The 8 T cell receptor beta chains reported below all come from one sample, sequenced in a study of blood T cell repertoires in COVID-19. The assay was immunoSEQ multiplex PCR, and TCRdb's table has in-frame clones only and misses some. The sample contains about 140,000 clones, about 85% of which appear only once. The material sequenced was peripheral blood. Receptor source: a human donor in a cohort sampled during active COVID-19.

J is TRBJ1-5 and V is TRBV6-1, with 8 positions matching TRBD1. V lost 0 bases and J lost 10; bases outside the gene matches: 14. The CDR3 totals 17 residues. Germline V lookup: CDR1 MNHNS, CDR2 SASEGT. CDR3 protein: CASSEAGGDRQKGPQHF. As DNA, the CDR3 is TGTGCCAGCAGTGAAGCGGGAGGGGACAGGCAAAAAGGTCCCCAGCATTTT.

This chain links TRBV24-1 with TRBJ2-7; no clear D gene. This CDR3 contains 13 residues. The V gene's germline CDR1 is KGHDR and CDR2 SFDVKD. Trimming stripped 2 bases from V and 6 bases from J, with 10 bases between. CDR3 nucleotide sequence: TGTGCCACCAGTGATTCGATACGCGCCGAGCAGTACTTC. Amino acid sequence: CATSDSIRAEQYF.

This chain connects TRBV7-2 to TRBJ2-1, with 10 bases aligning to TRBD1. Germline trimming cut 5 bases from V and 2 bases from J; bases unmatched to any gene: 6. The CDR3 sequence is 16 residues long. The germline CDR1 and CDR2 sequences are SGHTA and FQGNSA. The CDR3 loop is CASSRPGTGAYNEQFF. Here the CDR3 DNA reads TGTGCCAGCAGCCGTCCCGGGACAGGGGCCTACAATGAGCAGTTCTTC. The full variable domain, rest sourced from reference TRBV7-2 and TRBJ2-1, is GAGVSQSPSNKVTEKGKDVELRCDPISGHTALYWYRQSLGQGLEFLIYFQGNSAPDKSGLPSDRFSAERTGGSVSTLTIQRTQQEDSAVYLCASSRPGTGAYNEQFFGPGTRLTVL.

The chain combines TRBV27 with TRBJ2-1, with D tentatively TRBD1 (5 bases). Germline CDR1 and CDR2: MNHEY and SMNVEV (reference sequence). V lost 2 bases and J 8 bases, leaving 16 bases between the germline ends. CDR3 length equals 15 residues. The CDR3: CASSLNSGPFDEQFF. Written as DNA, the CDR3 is TGTGCCAGCAGTTTAAATTCAGGGCCGTTCGATGAGCAGTTCTTC.

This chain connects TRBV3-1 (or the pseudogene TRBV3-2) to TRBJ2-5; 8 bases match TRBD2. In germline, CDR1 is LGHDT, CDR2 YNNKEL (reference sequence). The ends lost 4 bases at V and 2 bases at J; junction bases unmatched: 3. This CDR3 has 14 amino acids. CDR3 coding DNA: TGTGCCAGCAGCCTAACTAGCGGACAAGAGACCCAGTACTTC. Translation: CASSLTSGQETQYF.

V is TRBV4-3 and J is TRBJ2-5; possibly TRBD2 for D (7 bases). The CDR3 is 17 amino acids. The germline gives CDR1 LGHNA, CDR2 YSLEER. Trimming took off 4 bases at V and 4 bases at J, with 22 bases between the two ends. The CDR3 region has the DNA TGCGCCAGCAGCCCAGGGCCTAGCTGGGGGGGGCGAGAGACCCAGTACTTC. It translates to CASSPGPSWGGRETQYF.

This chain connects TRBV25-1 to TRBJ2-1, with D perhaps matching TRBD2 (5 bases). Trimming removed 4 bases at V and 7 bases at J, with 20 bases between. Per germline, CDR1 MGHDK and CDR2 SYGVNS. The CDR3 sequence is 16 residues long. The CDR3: CASSARGFALGNEQFF. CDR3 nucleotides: TGTGCCAGCAGTGCCCGAGGGTTTGCCCTGGGGAATGAGCAGTTCTTC.

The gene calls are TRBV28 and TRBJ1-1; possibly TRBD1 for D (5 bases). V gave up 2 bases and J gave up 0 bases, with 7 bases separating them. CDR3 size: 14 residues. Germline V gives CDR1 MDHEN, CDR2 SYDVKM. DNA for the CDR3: TGTGCCAGCAGTTTAAGACAGATGAACACTGAAGCTTTCTTT. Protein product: CASSLRQMNTEAFF.